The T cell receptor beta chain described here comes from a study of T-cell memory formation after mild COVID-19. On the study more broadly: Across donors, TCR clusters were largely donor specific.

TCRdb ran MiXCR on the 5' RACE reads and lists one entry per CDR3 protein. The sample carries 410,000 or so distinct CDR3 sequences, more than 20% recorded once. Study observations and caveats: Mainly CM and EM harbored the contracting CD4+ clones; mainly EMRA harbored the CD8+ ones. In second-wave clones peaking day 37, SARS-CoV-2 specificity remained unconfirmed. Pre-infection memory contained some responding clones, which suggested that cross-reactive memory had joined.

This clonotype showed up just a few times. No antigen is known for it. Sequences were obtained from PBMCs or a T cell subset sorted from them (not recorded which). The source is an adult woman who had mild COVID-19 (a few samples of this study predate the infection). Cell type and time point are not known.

The CDR3 is CASSPPQLGYEQYF. CDR3 nucleotides: TGTGCCAGCAGCCCGCCCCAGTTGGGCTACGAGCAGTACTTC. The genes are TRBV12-3 or TRBV12-4 and TRBJ2-7; no firm D call. V gave up 6 bases and J gave up 3 bases, with 15 bases separating them. The CDR3 covers 14 residues.